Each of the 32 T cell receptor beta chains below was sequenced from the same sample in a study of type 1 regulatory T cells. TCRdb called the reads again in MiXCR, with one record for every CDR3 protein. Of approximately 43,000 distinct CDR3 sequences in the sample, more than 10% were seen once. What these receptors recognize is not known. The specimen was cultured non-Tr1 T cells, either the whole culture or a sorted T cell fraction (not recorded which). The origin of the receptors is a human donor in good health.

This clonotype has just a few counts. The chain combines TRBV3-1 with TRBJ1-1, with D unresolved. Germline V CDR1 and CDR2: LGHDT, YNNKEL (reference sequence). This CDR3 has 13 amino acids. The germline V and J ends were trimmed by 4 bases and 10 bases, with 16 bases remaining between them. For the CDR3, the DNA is TGTGCCAGCAGCCTAGGAGAGCAGCGGAGAGCTTTCTTT. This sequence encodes CASSLGEQRRAFF.

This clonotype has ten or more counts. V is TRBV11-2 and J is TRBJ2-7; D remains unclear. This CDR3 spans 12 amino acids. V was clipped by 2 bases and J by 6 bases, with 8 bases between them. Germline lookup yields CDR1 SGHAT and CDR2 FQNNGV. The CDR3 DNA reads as TGTGCCAGCAGCTTAATTCCCGGCGAGCAGTACTTC. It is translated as CASSLIPGEQYF.

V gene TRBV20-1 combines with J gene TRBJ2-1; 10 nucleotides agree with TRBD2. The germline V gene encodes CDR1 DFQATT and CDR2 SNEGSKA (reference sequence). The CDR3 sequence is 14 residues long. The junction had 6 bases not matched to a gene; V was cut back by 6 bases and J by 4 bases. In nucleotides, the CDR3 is TGCAGTGCCCTCAGCGGGAGGGATTACAATGAGCAGTTCTTC. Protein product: CSALSGRDYNEQFF.

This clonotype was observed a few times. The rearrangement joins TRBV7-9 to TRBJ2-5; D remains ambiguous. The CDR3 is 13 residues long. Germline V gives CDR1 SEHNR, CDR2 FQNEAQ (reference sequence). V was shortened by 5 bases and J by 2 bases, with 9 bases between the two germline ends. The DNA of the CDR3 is TGTGCCAGCAGCCTAGGGAAGCAAGAGACCCAGTACTTC. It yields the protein CASSLGKQETQYF.

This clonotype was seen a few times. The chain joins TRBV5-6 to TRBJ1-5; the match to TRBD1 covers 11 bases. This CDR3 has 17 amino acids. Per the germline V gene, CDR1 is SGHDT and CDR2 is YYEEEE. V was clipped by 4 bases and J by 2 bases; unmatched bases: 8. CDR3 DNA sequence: TGTGCCAGCAGCCTAGGGACAGGGGGAATTCGCAATCAGCCCCAGCATTTT. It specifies CASSLGTGGIRNQPQHF.

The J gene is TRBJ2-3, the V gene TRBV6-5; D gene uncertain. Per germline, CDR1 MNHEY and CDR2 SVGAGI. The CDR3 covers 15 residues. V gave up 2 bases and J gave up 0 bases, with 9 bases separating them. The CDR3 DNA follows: TGTGCCAGCAGTTACGGGTGGGCCAGCACAGATACGCAGTATTTT. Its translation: CASSYGWASTDTQYF.

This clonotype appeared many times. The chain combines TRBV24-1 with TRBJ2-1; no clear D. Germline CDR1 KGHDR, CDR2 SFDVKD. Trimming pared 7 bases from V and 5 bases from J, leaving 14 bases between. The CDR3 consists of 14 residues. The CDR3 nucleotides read TGTGCCACCAGGGAAGGAAGCAGTAACAATGAGCAGTTCTTC. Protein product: CATREGSSNNEQFF.

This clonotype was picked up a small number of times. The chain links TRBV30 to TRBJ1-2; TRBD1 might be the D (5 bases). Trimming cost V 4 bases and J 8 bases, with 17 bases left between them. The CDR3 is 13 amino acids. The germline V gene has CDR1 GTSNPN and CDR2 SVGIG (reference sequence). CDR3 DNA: TGTGCCTGGATGCAAAAGGGGCGGCTAGGCTACACCTTC. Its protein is CAWMQKGRLGYTF.

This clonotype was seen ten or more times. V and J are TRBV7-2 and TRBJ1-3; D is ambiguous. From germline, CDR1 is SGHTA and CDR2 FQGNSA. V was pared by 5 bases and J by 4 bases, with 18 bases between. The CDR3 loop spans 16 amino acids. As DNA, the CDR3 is TGTGCCAGCAGCCTCACGGGCCCAGCTGGGGGAAACACCATATATTTT. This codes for CASSLTGPAGGNTIYF.

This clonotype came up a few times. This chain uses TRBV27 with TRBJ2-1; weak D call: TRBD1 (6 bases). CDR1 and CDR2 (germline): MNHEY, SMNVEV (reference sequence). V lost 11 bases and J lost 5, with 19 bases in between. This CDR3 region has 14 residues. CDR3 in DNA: TGTGCCCCCCGGCAGGGTAAGGGGGACAATGAGCAGTTCTTC. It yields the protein CAPRQGKGDNEQFF.

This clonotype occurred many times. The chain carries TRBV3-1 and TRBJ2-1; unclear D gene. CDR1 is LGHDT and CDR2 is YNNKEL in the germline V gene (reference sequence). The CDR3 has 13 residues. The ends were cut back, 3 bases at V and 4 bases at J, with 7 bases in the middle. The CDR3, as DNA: TGTGCCAGCAGCCAGCGAGAATACAATGAGCAGTTCTTC. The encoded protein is CASSQREYNEQFF.

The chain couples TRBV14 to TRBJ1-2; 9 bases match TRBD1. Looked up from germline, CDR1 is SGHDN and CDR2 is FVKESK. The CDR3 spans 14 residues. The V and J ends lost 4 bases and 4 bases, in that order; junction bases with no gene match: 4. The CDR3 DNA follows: TGTGCCAGCAGCCCCGCGGACAGGGGCTATGGCTACACCTTC. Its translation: CASSPADRGYGYTF.

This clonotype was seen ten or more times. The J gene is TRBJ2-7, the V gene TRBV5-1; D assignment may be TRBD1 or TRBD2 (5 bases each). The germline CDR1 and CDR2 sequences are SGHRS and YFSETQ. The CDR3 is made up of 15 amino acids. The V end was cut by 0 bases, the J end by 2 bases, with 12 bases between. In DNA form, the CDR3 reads TGCGCCAGCAGCTTGGGAGGGGCCAGCCCCTACGAGCAGTACTTC. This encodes CASSLGGASPYEQYF.

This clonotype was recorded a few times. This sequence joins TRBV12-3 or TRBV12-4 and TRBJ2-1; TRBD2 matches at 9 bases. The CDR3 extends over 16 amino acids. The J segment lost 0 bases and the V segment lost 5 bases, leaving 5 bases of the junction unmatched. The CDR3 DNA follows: TGTGCCAGCAGTCTAATTAGCGGGAGCTCCTACAATGAGCAGTTCTTC. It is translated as CASSLISGSSYNEQFF.

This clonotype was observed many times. CDR3 in DNA: TGTGCCAGCAGCTTAGCGGGGGCAGCTAATCAGCCCCAGCATTTT. Protein sequence: CASSLAGAANQPQHF. The gene calls are TRBV7-2 and TRBJ1-5, with a weak D call TRBD1 (6 bases). Trimming stripped 0 bases from V and 4 bases from J, with 10 bases between. The CDR3 sequence is 15 residues long. Germline loops: CDR1 SGHTA, CDR2 FQGNSA.

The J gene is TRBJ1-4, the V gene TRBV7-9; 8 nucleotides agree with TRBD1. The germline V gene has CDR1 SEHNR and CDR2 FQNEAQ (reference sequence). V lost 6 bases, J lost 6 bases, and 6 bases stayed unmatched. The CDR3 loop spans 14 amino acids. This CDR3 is CASSLTGADEKLFF. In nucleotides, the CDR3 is TGTGCCAGCAGTTTGACAGGGGCGGATGAAAAACTGTTTTTT.

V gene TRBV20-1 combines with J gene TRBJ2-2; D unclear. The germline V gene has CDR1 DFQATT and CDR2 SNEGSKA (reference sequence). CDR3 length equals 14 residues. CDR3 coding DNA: TGCAGCTTACGACCTATGCCGAACACCGGGGAGCTGTTTTTT. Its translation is CSLRPMPNTGELFF.

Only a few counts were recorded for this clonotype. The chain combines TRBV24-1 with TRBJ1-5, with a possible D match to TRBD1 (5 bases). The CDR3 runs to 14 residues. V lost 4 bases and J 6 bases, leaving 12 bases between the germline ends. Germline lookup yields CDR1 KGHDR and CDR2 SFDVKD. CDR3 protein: CATSERAGSQPQHF. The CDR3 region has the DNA TGTGCCACCAGTGAAAGGGCAGGGAGTCAGCCCCAGCATTTT.

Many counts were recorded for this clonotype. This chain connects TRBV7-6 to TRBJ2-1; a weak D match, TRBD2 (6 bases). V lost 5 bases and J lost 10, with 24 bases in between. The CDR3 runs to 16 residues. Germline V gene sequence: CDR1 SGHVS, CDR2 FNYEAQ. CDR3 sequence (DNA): TGTGCCAGCAGCGCAGCGGGTGTGGGCCTCTCACGGGAGCAGTTCTTC. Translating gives CASSAAGVGLSREQFF.

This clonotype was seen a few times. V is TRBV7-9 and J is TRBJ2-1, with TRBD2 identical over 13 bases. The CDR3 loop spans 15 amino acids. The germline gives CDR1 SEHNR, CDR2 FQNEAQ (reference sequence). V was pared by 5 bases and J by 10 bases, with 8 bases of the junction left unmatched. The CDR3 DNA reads TGTGCCAGCAGCCTACTAGCGGGAGGGCCCACGGAGCAGTTCTTC. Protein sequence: CASSLLAGGPTEQFF.

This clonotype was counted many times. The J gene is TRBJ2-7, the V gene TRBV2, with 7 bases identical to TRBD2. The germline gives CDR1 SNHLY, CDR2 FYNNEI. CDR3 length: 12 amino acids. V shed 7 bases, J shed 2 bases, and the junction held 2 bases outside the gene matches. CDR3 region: CASKRGAYEQYF. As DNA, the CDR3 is TGTGCCAGCAAGCGGGGAGCCTACGAGCAGTACTTC.

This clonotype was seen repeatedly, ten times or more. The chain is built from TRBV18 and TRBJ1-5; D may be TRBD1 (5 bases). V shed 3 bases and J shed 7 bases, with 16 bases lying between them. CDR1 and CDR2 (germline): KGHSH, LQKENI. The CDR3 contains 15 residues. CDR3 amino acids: CASSPSQGRAQPQHF. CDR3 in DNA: TGTGCCAGCTCACCGAGTCAGGGACGGGCCCAGCCCCAGCATTTT. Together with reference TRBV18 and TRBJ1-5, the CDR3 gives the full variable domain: NAGVMQNPRHLVRRRGQEARLRCSPMKGHSHVYWYRQLPEEGLKFMVYLQKENIIDESGMPKERFSAEFPKEGPSILRIQQVVRGDSAAYFCASSPSQGRAQPQHFGDGTRLSIL.

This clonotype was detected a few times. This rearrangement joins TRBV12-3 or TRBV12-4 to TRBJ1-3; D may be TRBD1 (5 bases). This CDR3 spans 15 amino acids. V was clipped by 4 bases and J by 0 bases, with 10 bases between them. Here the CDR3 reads CASSSQGSSGNTIYF. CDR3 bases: TGTGCCAGCAGTTCCCAGGGAAGCTCTGGAAACACCATATATTTT.

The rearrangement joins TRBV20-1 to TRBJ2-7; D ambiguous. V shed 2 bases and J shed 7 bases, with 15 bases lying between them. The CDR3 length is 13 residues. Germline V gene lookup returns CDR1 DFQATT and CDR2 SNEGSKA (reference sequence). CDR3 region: CSARRSVPGEQYF. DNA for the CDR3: TGCAGTGCTAGAAGATCGGTTCCTGGGGAGCAGTACTTC.

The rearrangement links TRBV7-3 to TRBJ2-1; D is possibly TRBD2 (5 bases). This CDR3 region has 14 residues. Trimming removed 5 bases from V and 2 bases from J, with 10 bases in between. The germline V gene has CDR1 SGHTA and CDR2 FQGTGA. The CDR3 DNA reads TGTGCCAGCAGCGCCGGCGGGCCCTACAATGAGCAGTTCTTC. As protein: CASSAGGPYNEQFF. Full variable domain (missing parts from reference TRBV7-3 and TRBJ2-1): GAGVSQTPSNKVTEKGKYVELRCDPISGHTALYWYRQSLGQGPEFLIYFQGTGAADDSGLPNDRFFAVRPEGSVSTLKIQRTERGDSAVYLCASSAGGPYNEQFFGPGTRLTVL.

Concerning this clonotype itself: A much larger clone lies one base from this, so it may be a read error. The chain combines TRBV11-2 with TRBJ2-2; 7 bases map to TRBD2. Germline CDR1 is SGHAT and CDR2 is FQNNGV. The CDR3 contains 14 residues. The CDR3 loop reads CASTRDYFTGELLF. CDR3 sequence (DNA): TGTGCCAGCACCCGGGACTACTTCACCGGGGAGCTGCTTTTT.

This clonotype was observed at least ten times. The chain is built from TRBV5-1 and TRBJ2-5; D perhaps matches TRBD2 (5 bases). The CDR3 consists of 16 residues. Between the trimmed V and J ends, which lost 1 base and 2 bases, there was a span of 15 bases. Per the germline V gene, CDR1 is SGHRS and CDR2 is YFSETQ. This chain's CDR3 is CASSLSREWVQETQYF. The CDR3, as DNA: TGCGCCAGCAGCTTGAGTCGGGAATGGGTGCAAGAGACCCAGTACTTC.

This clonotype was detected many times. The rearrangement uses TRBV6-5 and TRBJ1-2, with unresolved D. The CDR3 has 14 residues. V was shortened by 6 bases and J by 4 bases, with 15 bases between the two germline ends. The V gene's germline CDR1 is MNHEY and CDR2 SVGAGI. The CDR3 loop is CASRPGGFSYGYTF. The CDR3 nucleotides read TGTGCCAGCAGGCCGGGCGGGTTCAGCTATGGCTACACCTTC.

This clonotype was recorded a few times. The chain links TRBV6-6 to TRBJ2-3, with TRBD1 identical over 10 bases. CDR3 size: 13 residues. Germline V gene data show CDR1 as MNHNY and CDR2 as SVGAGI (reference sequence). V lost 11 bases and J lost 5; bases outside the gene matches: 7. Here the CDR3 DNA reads TGTGCCGGGGGGGGACAGGGGAAAGATACGCAGTATTTT. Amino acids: CAGGGQGKDTQYF.

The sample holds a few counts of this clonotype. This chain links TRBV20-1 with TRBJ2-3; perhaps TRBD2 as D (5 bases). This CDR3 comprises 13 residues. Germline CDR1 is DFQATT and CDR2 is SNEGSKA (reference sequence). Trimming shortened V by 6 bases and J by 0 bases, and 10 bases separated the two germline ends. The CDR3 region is CSAARASTDTQYF. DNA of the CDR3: TGCAGTGCAGCGCGGGCTAGCACAGATACGCAGTATTTT.

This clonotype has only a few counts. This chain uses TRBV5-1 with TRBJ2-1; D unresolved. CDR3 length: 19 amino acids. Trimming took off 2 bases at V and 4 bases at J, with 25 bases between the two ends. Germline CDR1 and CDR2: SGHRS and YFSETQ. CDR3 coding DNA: TGCGCCAGCAGCTTTAAAGGGCTGGGCCCATCCATTTCATACAATGAGCAGTTCTTC. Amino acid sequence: CASSFKGLGPSISYNEQFF.

The CDR3 region is CASSPRLGAREETQYF. CDR3 nucleotide sequence: TGTGCCAGCAGCCCCCGCCTGGGGGCGAGAGAAGAGACCCAGTACTTC. This chain joins TRBV3-1 and TRBJ2-5; maybe TRBD1 (6 bases). The CDR3 is 16 residues long. V was pared by 4 bases and J by 3 bases, with 18 bases between. Germline-derived CDR1 and CDR2 are LGHDT and YNNKEL (reference sequence).